The TCR beta chain under discussion was sequenced for a study of early T cells in non-severe SARS-CoV-2 infection. About the study: With bulk RNA from unsorted whole blood as input, sequencing yielded unpaired chains.

Remarks on this clonotype: Its specificity is not known.

The V end lost 8 bases, the J end lost 4 bases, and 15 bases lay between the germline ends. Germline CDR1 reads MNHNS; CDR2 reads SASEGT. The CDR3 is 14 residues long. The TCR library protocol attached unique molecular identifiers to the individual cDNA molecules. Each CDR3 protein is one row after TCRdb ran MiXCR on the 5' RACE reads. The table lists around 76,000 distinct CDR3 sequences, about 14% of them singletons. Findings and limits, study-wide: Matching results from VDJdb favored anti-spike CD8 responses, leaving private and CD4 specificities undetected.

The rearrangement joins TRBV6-1 to TRBJ2-1, with a possible D match to TRBD2 (5 bases). This TCR was recovered from an adult who was a healthcare worker with PCR-confirmed SARS-CoV-2 infection or an uninfected control (not recorded which). The sequenced sample was whole blood, obtained at baseline. The CDR3 region is CASEKGDAYNEQFF. The CDR3 nucleotides read TGTGCCAGCGAGAAGGGAGATGCTTACAATGAGCAGTTCTTC.